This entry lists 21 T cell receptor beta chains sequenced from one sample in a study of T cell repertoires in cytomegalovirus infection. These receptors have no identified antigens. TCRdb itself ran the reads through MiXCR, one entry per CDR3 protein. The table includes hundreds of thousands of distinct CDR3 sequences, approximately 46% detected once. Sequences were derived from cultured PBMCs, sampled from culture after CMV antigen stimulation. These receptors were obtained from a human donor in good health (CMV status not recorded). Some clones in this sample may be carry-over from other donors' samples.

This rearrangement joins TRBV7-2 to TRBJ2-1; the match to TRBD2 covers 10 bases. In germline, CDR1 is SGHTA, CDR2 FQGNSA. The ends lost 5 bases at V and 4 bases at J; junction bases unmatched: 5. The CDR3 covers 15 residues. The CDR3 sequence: CASSPIAGGYNEQFF. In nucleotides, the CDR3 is TGTGCCAGCAGCCCTATAGCGGGGGGATACAATGAGCAGTTCTTC.

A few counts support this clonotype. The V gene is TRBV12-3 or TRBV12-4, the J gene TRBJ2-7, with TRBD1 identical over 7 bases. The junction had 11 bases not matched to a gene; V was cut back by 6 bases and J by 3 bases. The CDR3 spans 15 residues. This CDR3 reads CASSLRQGVFYEQYF. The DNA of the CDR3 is TGTGCCAGCAGCCTCAGACAGGGAGTCTTCTACGAGCAGTACTTC.

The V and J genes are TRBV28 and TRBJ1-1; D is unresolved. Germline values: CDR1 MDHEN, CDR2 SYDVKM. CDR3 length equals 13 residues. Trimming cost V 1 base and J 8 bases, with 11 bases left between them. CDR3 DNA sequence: TGTGCCAGCAGTTTATACAGACCGTCCGAAGCTTTCTTT. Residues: CASSLYRPSEAFF.

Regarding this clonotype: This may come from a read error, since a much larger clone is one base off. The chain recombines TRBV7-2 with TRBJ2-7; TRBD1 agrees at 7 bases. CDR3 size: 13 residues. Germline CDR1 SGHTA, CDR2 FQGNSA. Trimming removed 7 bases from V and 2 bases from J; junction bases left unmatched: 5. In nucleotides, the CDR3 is TGTGCCAGCACCCCCGGGACAGCCTACGAGCAGTACTTC. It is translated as CASTPGTAYEQYF.

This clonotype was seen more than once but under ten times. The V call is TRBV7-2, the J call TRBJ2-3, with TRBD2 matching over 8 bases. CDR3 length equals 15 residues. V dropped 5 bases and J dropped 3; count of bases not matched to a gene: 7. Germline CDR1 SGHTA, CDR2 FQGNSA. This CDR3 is CASSPERELTDTQYF. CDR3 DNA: TGTGCCAGCAGCCCAGAGCGGGAGCTTACAGATACGCAGTATTTT.

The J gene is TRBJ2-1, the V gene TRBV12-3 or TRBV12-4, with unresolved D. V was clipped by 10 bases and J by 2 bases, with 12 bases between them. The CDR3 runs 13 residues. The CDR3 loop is CATQGFTYNEQFF. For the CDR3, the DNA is TGTGCCACACAAGGGTTTACCTACAATGAGCAGTTCTTC.

The CDR3 spells CSASDPGGPVDEQFF. The CDR3 coding sequence is TGCAGTGCTAGTGACCCAGGGGGCCCGGTGGACGAGCAGTTCTTC. V and J are TRBV20-1 and TRBJ2-1, with TRBD1 matching over 8 bases. The V gene's germline CDR1 is DFQATT and CDR2 SNEGSKA (reference sequence). After removal of 3 bases from V and 10 bases from J, the junction contained 14 bases not matched to a gene. The CDR3 runs 15 residues.

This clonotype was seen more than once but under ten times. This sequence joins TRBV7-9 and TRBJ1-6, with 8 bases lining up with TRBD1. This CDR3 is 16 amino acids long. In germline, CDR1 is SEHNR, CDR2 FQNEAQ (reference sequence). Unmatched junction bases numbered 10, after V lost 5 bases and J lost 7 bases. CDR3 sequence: CASSTTGRGRNSPLHF. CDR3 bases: TGTGCCAGCAGCACAACTGGCAGGGGGCGGAATTCACCCCTCCACTTT.

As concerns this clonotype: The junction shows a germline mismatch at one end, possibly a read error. CDR3 residues: CANSLGGGTDTQYF. In DNA form, the CDR3 reads TGTGCCAACAGCTTAGGGGGGGGCACAGATACGCAGTATTTT. The chain is built from TRBV7-2 and TRBJ2-3; possibly TRBD2 for D (7 bases). Germline CDR1 is SGHTA and CDR2 is FQGNSA. The CDR3 covers 14 residues.

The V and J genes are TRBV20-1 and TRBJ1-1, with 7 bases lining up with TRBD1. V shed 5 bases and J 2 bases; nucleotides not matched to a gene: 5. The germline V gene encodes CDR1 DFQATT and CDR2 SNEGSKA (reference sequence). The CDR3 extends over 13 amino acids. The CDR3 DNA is TGCAGTGCTGGGGACAGCTTAAACACTGAAGCTTTCTTT. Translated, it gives CSAGDSLNTEAFF.

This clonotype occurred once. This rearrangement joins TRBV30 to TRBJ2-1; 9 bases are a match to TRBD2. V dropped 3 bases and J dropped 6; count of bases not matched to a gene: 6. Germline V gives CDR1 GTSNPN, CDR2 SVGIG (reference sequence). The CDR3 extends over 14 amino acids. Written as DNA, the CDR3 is TGTGCCTGGAGCGCGGGAGGGCCCGCCAATGAGCAGTTCTTC. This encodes CAWSAGGPANEQFF.

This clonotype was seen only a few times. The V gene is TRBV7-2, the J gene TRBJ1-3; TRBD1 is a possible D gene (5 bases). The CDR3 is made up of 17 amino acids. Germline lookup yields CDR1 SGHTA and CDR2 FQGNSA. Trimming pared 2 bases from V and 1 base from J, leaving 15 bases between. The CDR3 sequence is CASSLRSTARSGNTIYF. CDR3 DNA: TGTGCCAGCAGCTTAAGATCGACAGCGCGGTCTGGAAACACCATATATTTT.

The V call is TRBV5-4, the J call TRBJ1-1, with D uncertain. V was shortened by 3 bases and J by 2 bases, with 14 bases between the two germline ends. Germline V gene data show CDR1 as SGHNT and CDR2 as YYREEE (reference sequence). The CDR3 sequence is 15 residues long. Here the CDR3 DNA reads TGTGCCAGCAGCTCGGATCGGGGTAGAAACACTGAAGCTTTCTTT. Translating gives CASSSDRGRNTEAFF. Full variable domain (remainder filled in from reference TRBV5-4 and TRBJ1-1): ETGVTQSPTHLIKTRGQQVTLRCSSQSGHNTVSWYQQALGQGPQFIFQYYREEENGRGNFPPRFSGLQFPNYSSELNVNALELDDSALYLCASSSDRGRNTEAFFGQGTRLTVV.

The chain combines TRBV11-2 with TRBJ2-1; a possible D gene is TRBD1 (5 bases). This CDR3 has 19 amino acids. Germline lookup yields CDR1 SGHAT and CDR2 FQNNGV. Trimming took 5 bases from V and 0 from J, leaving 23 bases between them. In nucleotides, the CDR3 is TGTGCCAGCAGCCGCAGGTGGGGCAGGGATTACGGCTCCTACAATGAGCAGTTCTTC. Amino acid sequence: CASSRRWGRDYGSYNEQFF. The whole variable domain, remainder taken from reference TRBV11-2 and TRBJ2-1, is EAGVAQSPRYKIIEKRQSVAFWCNPISGHATLYWYQQILGQGPKLLIQFQNNGVVDDSQLPKDRFSAERLKGVDSTLKIQPAKLEDSAVYLCASSRRWGRDYGSYNEQFFGPGTRLTVL.

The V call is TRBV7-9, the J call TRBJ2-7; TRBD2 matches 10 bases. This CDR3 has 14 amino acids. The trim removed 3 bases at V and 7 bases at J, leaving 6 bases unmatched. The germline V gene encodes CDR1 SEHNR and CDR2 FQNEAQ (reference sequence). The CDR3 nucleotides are TGTGCCAGCAGCTTCAGCGGGGGGGGAGGGGAGCAGTACTTC. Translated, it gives CASSFSGGGGEQYF.

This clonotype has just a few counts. CDR3: CASSLRGFRGNEQFF. The DNA for the CDR3 is TGTGCCAGCAGCTTACGGGGGTTTAGGGGGAATGAGCAGTTCTTC. The chain combines TRBV11-2 with TRBJ2-1; D may be TRBD1 or TRBD2 (6 bases each). CDR1 and CDR2 from the germline V gene are SGHAT and FQNNGV. With 2 bases removed from V and 7 bases from J, the gap between germline ends came to 15 bases. The CDR3 is made up of 15 amino acids.

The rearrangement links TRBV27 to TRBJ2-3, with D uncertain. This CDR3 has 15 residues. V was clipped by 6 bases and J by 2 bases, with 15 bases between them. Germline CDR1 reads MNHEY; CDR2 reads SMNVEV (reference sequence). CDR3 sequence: CASRRSRVPTDTQYF. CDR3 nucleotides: TGTGCCAGCAGGAGGAGCCGAGTTCCCACAGATACGCAGTATTTT.

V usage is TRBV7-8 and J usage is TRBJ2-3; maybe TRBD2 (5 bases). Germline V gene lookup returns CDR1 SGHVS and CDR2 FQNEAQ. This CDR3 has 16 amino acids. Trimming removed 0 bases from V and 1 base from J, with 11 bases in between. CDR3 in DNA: TGTGCCAGCAGCTTAGCGTGGGCGGAGGGCACAGATACGCAGTATTTT. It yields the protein CASSLAWAEGTDTQYF.

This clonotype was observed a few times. This CDR3 is CASRAAGLQLEQFF. The DNA of the CDR3 is TGTGCCAGCAGGGCTGCGGGACTCCAATTGGAGCAGTTCTTC. The chain joins TRBV2 to TRBJ2-1, with D maybe TRBD2 (6 bases). CDR3 length: 14 residues. The V and J ends lost 6 bases and 10 bases respectively, with 19 bases between them. CDR1 is SNHLY, CDR2 FYNNEI, per germline.

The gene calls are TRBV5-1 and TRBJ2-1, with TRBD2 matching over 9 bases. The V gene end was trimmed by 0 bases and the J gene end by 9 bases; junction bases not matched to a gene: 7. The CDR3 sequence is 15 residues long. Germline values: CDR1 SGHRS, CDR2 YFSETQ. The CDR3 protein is CASSLGLAVSAEQFF. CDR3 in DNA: TGCGCCAGCAGCTTGGGACTAGCGGTTTCTGCTGAGCAGTTCTTC.

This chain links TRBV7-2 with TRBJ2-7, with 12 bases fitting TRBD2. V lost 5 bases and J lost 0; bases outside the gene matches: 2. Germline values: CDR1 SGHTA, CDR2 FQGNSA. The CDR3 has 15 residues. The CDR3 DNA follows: TGTGCCAGCAGCATGGGACTAGCGGGCTCCTACGAGCAGTACTTC. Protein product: CASSMGLAGSYEQYF.